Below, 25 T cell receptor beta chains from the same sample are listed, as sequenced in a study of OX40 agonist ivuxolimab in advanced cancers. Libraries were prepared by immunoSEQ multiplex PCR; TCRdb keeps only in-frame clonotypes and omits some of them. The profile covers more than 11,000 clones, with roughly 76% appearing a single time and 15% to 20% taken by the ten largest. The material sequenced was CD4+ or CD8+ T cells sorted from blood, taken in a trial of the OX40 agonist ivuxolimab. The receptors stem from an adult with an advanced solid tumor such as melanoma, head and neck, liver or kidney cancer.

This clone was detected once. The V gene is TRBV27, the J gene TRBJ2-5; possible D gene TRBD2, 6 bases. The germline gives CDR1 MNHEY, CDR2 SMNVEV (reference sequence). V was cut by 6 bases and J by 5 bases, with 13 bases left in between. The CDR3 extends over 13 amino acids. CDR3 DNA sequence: TGTGCCAGCAGCCCAGCGGAGGGGGAGACCCAGTACTTC. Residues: CASSPAEGETQYF.

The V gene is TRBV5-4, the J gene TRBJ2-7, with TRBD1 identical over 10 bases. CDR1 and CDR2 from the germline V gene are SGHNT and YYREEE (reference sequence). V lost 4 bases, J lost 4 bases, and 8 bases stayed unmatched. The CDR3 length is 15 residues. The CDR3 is CASSTWDRGSYEQYF. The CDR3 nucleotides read TGTGCCAGCAGCACCTGGGACAGGGGTTCGTACGAGCAGTACTTC.

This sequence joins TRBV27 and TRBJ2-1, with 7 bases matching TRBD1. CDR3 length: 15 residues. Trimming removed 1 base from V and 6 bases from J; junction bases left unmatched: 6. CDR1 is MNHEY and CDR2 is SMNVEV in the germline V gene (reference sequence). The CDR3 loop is CASSLFGQGVNEQFF. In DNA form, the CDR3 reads TGTGCCAGCAGTTTATTTGGCCAGGGGGTCAATGAGCAGTTCTTC.

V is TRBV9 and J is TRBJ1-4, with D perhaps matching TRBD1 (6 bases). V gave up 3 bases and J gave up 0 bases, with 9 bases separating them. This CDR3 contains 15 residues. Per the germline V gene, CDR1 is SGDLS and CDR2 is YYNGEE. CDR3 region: CASSAQGATNEKLFF. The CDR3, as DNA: TGTGCCAGCAGCGCACAGGGAGCAACTAATGAAAAACTGTTTTTT.

CDR3 nucleotide sequence: TGCGCCAGCAGCCACGCGACTGCATCCTACGAGCAGTACTTC. Amino acid sequence: CASSHATASYEQYF. The chain recombines TRBV4-3 with TRBJ2-7, with no clear D. The CDR3 contains 14 residues. Per the germline V gene, CDR1 is LGHNA and CDR2 is YSLEER. The V end lost 3 bases, the J end lost 1 base, and 10 bases lay between the germline ends.

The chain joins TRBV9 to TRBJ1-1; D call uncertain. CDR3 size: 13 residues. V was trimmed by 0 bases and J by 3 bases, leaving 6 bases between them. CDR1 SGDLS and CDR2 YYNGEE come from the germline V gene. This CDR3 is CASSVVLDTEAFF. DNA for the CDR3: TGTGCCAGCAGCGTAGTGTTGGACACTGAAGCTTTCTTT.

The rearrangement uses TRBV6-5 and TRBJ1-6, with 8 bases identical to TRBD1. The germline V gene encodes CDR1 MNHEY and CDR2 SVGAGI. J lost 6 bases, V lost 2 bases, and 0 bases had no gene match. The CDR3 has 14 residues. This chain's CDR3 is CASSYGQGNSPLHF. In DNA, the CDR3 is TGTGCCAGCAGTTACGGACAGGGTAATTCACCCCTCCACTTT.

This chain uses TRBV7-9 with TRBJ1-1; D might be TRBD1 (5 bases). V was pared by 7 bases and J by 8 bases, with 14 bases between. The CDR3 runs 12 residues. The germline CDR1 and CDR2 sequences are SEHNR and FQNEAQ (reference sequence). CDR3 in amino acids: CASTHSGGEAFF. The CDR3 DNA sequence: TGTGCCAGCACCCACTCGGGGGGGGAAGCTTTCTTT. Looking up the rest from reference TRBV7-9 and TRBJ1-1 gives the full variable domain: DTGVSQNPRHKITKRGQNVTFRCDPISEHNRLYWYRQTLGQGPEFLTYFQNEAQLEKSRLLSDRFSAERPKGSFSTLEIQRTEQGDSAMYLCASTHSGGEAFFGQGTRLTVV.

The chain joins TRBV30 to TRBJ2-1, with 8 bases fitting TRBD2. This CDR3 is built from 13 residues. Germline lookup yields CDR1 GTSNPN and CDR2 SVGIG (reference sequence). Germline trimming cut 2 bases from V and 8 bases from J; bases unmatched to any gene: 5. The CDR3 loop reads CAWSRGGADEQFF. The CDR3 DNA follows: TGTGCCTGGAGTCGGGGGGGCGCGGATGAGCAGTTCTTC.

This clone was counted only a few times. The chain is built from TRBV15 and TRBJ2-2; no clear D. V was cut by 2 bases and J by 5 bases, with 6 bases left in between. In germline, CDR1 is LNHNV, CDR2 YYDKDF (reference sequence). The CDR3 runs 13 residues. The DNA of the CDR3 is TGTGCCACCAGCAGATCTACTACCGGGGAGCTGTTTTTT. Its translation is CATSRSTTGELFF.

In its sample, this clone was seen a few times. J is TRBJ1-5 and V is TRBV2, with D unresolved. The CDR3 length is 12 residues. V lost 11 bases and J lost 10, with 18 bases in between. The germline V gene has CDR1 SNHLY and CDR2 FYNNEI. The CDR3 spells CAPPAGLNPQHF. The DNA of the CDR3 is TGTGCCCCGCCGGCCGGTCTCAATCCCCAGCATTTT.

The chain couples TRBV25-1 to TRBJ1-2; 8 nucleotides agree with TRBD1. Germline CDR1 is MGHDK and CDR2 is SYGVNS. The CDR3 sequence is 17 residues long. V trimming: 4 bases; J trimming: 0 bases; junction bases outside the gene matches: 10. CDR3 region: CASSGPDRGRANYGYTF. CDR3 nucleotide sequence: TGTGCCAGCAGTGGGCCCGACAGGGGACGAGCTAACTATGGCTACACCTTC.

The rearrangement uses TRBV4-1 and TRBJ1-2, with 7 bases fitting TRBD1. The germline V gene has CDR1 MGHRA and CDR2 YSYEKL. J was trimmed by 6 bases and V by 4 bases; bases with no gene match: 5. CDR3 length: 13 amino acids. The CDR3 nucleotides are TGCGCCAGCAGCCCGACAGGGTGGGATGGCTACACCTTC. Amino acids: CASSPTGWDGYTF.

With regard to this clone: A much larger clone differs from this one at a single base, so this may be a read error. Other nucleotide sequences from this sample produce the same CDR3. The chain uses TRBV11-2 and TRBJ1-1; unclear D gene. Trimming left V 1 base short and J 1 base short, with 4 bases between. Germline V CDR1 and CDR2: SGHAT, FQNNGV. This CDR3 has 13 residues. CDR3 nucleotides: TGTGCCAGCAGCTTAGCTGGGAACACTGAAGCTTTCTTT. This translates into CASSLAGNTEAFF.

The DNA for the CDR3 is TGTGCCAGCAGCTTGGGACTAAACAACTACAATGAGCAGTTCTTC. It yields the protein CASSLGLNNYNEQFF. The J gene is TRBJ2-1, the V gene TRBV7-8; TRBD2 matches 7 bases. The germline V gene encodes CDR1 SGHVS and CDR2 FQNEAQ. The junction had 5 bases not matched to a gene; V was cut back by 3 bases and J by 3 bases. This CDR3 has 15 residues.

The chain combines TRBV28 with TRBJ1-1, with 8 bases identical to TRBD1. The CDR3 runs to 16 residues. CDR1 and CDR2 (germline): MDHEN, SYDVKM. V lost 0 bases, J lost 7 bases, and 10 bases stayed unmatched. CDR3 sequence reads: CASSLWGEGTGNEAFF. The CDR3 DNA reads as TGTGCCAGCAGTTTATGGGGGGAAGGGACAGGCAATGAAGCTTTCTTT.

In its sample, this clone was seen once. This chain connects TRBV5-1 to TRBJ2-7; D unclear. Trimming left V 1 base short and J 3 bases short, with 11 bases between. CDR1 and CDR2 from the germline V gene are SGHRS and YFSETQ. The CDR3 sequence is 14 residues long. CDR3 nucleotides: TGCGCCAGCAGCTTGAAGGCAGGTTACTACGAGCAGTACTTC. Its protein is CASSLKAGYYEQYF.

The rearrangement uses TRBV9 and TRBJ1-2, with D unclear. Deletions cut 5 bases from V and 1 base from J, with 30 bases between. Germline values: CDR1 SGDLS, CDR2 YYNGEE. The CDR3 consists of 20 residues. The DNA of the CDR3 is TGTGCCAGCAGTGATACAAGGATTGGGGAAGACGGCGCCCATAACTATGGCTACACCTTC. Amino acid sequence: CASSDTRIGEDGAHNYGYTF.

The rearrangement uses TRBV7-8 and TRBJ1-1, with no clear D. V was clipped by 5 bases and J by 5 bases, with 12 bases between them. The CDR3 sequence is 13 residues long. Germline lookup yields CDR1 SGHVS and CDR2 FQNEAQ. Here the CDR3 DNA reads TGTGCCAGCAGCCCTTATGGATTTACTGAAGCTTTCTTT. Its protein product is CASSPYGFTEAFF.

CDR3 DNA sequence: TGTGCCAGCAGGACTATAGGAGAGACCCAGTACTTC. Translating it yields CASRTIGETQYF. V gene TRBV7-9 combines with J gene TRBJ2-5; weak D call: TRBD2 (5 bases). Trimming removed 6 bases at V and 4 bases at J, with 9 bases between. Germline CDR1 SEHNR, CDR2 FQNEAQ (reference sequence). CDR3 length equals 12 residues.

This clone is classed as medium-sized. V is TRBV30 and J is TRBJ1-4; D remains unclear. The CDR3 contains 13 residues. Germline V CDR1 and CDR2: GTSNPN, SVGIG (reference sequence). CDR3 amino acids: CALAEFSNEKLFF. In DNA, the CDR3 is TGTGCGTTAGCCGAGTTTTCTAATGAAAAACTGTTTTTT.

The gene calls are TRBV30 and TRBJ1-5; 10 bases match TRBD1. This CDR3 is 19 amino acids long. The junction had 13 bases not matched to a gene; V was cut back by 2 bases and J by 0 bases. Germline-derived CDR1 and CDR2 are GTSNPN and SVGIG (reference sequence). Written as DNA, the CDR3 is TGTGCCTGGAGTCAACGACAGGGGGCTGAAAAATATAGCAATCAGCCCCAGCATTTT. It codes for CAWSQRQGAEKYSNQPQHF.

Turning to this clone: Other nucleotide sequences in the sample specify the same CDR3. The CDR3, as DNA: TGTGCCAGCAGCCTGGGTAATGAAAAACTGTTTTTT. This sequence encodes CASSLGNEKLFF. The J gene is TRBJ1-4, the V gene TRBV7-9; D not resolved. Trimming took off 5 bases at V and 4 bases at J, with 5 bases between the two ends. Germline V gene sequence: CDR1 SEHNR, CDR2 FQNEAQ (reference sequence). This CDR3 is built from 12 residues.

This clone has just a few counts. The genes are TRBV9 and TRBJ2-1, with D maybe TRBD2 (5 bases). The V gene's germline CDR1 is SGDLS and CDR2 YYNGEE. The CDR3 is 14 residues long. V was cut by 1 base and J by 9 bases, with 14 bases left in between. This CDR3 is CASSVRDRGGEQFF. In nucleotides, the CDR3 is TGTGCCAGCAGCGTAAGAGATAGAGGAGGTGAGCAGTTCTTC.

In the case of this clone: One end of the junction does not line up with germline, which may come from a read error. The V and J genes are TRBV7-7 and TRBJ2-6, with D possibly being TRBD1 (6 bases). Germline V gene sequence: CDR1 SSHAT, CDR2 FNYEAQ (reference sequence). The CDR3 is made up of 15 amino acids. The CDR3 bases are TGTGCTAGCAGCTTAGGGGGCTCTGGGGCCAACGTCCTGACTTTC. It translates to CASSLGGSGANVLTF.